The clone carrying this T cell receptor beta chain was counted between two and nine times. What it binds is not known. RNA extraction was followed by reverse transcription into cDNA, which acted as the sequencing template. Some clones are missing from TCRdb's copy, which holds only in-frame ones; the method was immunoSEQ multiplex PCR. The data show 90,000 to 150,000 clones, about 50% seen once. The sample originates from a study of CD8+ T cells in alopecia areata. General study points: Higher clonality than in normal scalp was seen in lesional scalp, especially alopecia totalis/universalis.

Documented treatment: oral pan-JAK inhibitor, 5-10 mg twice daily. Those with alopecia areata gave lesional scalp punch biopsies and peripheral blood. With 7 bases clipped from V and 0 bases from J, the junction kept 5 bases outside the gene matches. The V gene's germline CDR1 is MNHEY and CDR2 SVGAGI. The CDR3 length is 15 residues. The input for sequencing was CD4+ T cells sorted from blood, taken at week 4, from a patient treated with tofacitinib. The V and J genes are TRBV6-5 and TRBJ2-7; TRBD1 agrees at 11 bases. The sequence was collected from a human donor with alopecia areata. CDR3 region: CASTSGTGGSYEQYF. The CDR3 DNA follows: TGTGCCAGCACCTCCGGGACAGGGGGCTCCTACGAGCAGTACTTC.